Listed here are 8 T cell receptor beta chains from one sample, sequenced in a study of blood T cell repertoires in COVID-19. Sequencing was performed with immunoSEQ multiplex PCR; in TCRdb, only in-frame clones are kept and a portion is missing. The data hold tens of thousands of clones, with just over 90% observed a single time. The sample comprised peripheral blood. The receptors stem from a man in his 60s with acute or convalescent COVID-19.

In regard to this clone: At one end the junction does not follow the germline gene, possibly because of a read error. DNA for the CDR3: TGTGCCAGCAGCTTCCGACTAGCGGGAGCATGGGTCCAAGAAACCCAGTACTTC. It yields the protein CASSFRLAGAWVQETQYF. The chain joins TRBV5-6 to TRBJ2-5, with 12 bases matching TRBD2. CDR3 size: 18 residues. Per germline, CDR1 SGHDT and CDR2 YYEEEE.

The rearrangement joins TRBV24-1 to TRBJ1-2; TRBD1 is a possible D gene (5 bases). CDR1 KGHDR and CDR2 SFDVKD come from the germline V gene. This CDR3 region has 12 residues. V lost 4 bases and J lost 3, with 5 bases in between. CDR3 sequence reads: CATSDRDYGYTF. The DNA for the CDR3 is TGTGCCACCAGTGACAGGGACTATGGCTACACCTTC.

The rearrangement joins TRBV9 to TRBJ1-2; D not resolved. The CDR3 is 14 residues long. The V end lost 3 bases, the J end lost 4 bases, and 13 bases lay between the germline ends. CDR1 and CDR2 from the germline V gene are SGDLS and YYNGEE. The CDR3: CASSDRVSGYGYTF. CDR3 DNA: TGTGCCAGCAGCGATAGGGTAAGCGGCTATGGCTACACCTTC.

This chain links TRBV27 with TRBJ1-2; TRBD1 aligns across 8 bases. The CDR3 is made up of 17 amino acids. The V gene's germline CDR1 is MNHEY and CDR2 SMNVEV (reference sequence). Trimming at V came to 1 base and at J to 1 base, leaving 8 bases not matched to a gene. The CDR3 loop is CASSLLLAGGINYGYTF. CDR3 coding DNA: TGTGCCAGCAGTTTATTGTTGGCAGGGGGCATTAACTATGGCTACACCTTC.

The rearrangement uses TRBV10-3 and TRBJ1-1; possibly TRBD1 for D (5 bases). Germline CDR1 is ENHRY and CDR2 is SYGVKD. The CDR3 runs 13 residues. V lost 8 bases and J 4 bases, leaving 14 bases between the germline ends. In nucleotides, the CDR3 is TGTGCCATCGGGGCAGGGCGGATCACTGAAGCTTTCTTT. This translates into CAIGAGRITEAFF.

This clone came up once. The rearrangement links TRBV5-1 to TRBJ2-5, with D hard to call. Germline V gives CDR1 SGHRS, CDR2 YFSETQ. CDR3 length equals 13 residues. Trimming took off 3 bases at V and 2 bases at J, with 8 bases between the two ends. CDR3 nucleotide sequence: TGCGCCAGCAGCTCCCAGGTACAAGAGACCCAGTACTTC. This sequence encodes CASSSQVQETQYF.

This chain connects TRBV11-2 to TRBJ2-3; D uncertain. The CDR3 is made up of 13 amino acids. V was shortened by 2 bases and J by 1 base, with 4 bases between the two germline ends. Germline V gene lookup returns CDR1 SGHAT and CDR2 FQNNGV. The CDR3 DNA reads as TGTGCCAGCAGCTTACTTCGCACAGATACGCAGTATTTT. This encodes CASSLLRTDTQYF.

The V and J genes are TRBV7-6 and TRBJ1-1; tentative D call: TRBD1 (5 bases). Trimming removed 1 base from V and 5 bases from J, with 11 bases in between. Germline V gene data show CDR1 as SGHVS and CDR2 as FNYEAQ. The CDR3 is 14 amino acids. The CDR3 is CASSLVVGGTEAFF. DNA of the CDR3: TGTGCCAGCAGCTTAGTGGTCGGGGGAACTGAAGCTTTCTTT.